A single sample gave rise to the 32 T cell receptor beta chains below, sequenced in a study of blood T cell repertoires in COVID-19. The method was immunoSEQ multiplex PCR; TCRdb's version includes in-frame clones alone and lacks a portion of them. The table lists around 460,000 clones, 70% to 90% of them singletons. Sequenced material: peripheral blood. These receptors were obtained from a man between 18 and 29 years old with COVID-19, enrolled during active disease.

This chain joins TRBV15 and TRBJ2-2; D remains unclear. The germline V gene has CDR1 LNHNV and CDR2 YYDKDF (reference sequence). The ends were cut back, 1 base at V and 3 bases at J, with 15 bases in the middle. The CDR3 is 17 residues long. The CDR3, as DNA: TGTGCCACCAGCAGAGTAGTTTACAGCCGGTACACCGGGGAGCTGTTTTTT. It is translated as CATSRVVYSRYTGELFF.

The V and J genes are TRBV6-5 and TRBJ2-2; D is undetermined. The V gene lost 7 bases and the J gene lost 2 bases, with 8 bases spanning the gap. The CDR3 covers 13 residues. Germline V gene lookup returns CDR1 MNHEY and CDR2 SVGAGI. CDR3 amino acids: CASIGDNTGELFF. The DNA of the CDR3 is TGTGCCAGCATCGGAGATAACACCGGGGAGCTGTTTTTT.

The CDR3 DNA reads TGTGCCATCAGAGCACAGGGTCCCCTGGGGACCTACGAGCAGTACTTC. Translation gives CAIRAQGPLGTYEQYF. The gene calls are TRBV10-3 and TRBJ2-7; weak D call: TRBD1 (6 bases). This CDR3 has 16 residues. Germline loops: CDR1 ENHRY, CDR2 SYGVKD. The V gene lost 6 bases and the J gene lost 2 bases, with 20 bases spanning the gap.

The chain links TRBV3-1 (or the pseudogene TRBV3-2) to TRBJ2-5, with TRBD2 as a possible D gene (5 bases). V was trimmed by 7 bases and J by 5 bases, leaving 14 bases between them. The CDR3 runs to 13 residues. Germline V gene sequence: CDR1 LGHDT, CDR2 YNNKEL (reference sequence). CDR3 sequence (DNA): TGTGCCAGCACCCAGCGGAGTGGGGAGACCCAGTACTTC. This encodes CASTQRSGETQYF.

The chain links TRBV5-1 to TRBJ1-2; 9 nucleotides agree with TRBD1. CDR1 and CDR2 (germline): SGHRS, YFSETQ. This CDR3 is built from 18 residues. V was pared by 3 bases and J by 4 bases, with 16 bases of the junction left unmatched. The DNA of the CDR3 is TGCGCCAGCAGCTATACAGCCGGGACAGGGCTCCCCCTCTATGGCTACACCTTC. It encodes CASSYTAGTGLPLYGYTF.

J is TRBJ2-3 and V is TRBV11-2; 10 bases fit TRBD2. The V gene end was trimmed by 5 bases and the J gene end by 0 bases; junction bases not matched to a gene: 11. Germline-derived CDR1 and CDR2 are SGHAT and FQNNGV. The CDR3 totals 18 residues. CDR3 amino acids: CASSKAPGLALSTDTQYF. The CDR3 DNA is TGTGCCAGCAGCAAAGCCCCGGGACTAGCGTTAAGCACAGATACGCAGTATTTT. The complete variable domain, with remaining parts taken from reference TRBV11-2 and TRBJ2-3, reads EAGVAQSPRYKIIEKRQSVAFWCNPISGHATLYWYQQILGQGPKLLIQFQNNGVVDDSQLPKDRFSAERLKGVDSTLKIQPAKLEDSAVYLCASSKAPGLALSTDTQYFGPGTRLTVL.

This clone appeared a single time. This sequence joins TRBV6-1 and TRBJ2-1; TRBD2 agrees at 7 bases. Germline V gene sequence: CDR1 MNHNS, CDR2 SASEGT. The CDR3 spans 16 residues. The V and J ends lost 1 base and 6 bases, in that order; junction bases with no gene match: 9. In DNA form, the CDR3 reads TGTGCCAGCAGTGAAGTGGCGGGGAGGGGCTCCAATGAGCAGTTCTTC. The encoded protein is CASSEVAGRGSNEQFF.

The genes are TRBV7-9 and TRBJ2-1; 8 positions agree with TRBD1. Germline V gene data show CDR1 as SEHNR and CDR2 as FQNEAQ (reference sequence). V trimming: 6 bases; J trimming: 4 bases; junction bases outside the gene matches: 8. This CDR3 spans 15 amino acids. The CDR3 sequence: CASRLKRTGYNEQFF. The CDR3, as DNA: TGTGCCAGCAGACTAAAACGGACAGGGTACAATGAGCAGTTCTTC.

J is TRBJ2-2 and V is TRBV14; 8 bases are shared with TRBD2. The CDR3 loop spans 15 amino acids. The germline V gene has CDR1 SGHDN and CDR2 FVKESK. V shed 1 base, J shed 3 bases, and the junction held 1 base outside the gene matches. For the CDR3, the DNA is TGTGCCAGCAGCCAAGCGGGGGGGGACACCGGGGAGCTGTTTTTT. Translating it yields CASSQAGGDTGELFF. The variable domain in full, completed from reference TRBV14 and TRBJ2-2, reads EAGVTQFPSHSVIEKGQTVTLRCDPISGHDNLYWYRRVMGKEIKFLLHFVKESKQDESGMPNNRFLAERTGGTYSTLKVQPAELEDSGVYFCASSQAGGDTGELFFGEGSRLTVL.

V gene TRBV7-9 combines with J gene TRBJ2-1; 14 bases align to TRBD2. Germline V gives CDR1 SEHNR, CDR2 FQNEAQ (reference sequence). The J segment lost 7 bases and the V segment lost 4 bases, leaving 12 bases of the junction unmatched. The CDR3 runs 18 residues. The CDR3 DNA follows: TGTGCCAGCAGCTCGGGACTAGCGGGAGATAGTCGGGGTAATGAGCAGTTCTTC. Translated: CASSSGLAGDSRGNEQFF. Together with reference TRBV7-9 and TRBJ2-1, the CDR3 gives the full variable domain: DTGVSQNPRHKITKRGQNVTFRCDPISEHNRLYWYRQTLGQGPEFLTYFQNEAQLEKSRLLSDRFSAERPKGSFSTLEIQRTEQGDSAMYLCASSSGLAGDSRGNEQFFGPGTRLTVL.

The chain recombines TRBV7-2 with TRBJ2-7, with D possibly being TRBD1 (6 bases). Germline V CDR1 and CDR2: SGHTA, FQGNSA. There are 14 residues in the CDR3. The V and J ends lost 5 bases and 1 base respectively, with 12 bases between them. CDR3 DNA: TGTGCCAGCAGCCATCCCGGACAGTCCTACGAGCAGTACTTC. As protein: CASSHPGQSYEQYF.

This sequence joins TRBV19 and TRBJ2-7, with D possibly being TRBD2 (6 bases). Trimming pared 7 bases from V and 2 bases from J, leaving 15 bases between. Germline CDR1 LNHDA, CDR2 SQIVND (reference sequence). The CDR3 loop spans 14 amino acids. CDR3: CASTSGRGAYEQYF. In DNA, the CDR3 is TGTGCCAGTACCTCAGGGCGGGGTGCCTACGAGCAGTACTTC.

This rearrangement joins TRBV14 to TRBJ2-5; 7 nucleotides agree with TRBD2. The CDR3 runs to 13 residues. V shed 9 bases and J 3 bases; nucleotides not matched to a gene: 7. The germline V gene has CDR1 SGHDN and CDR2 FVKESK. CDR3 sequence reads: CASRLAAEETQYF. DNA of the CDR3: TGTGCCAGTCGGCTAGCGGCGGAAGAGACCCAGTACTTC.

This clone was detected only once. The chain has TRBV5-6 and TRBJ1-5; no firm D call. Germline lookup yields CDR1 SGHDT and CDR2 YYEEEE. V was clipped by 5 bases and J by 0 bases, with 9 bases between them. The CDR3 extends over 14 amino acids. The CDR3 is CASSYRGSNQPQHF. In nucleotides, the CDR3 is TGTGCCAGCAGTTACCGGGGTAGCAATCAGCCCCAGCATTTT.

This CDR3 reads CATSRDLRREQFF. CDR3 DNA: TGTGCCACCAGCAGAGATCTTCGGCGGGAGCAGTTCTTC. This chain links TRBV15 with TRBJ2-1, with no clear D. Germline values: CDR1 LNHNV, CDR2 YYDKDF (reference sequence). V was shortened by 0 bases and J by 10 bases, with 10 bases between the two germline ends. CDR3 length: 13 amino acids.

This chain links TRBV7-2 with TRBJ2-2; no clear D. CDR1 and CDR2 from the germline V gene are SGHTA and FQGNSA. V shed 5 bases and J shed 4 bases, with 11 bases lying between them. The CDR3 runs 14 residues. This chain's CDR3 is CASSDGPATGELFF. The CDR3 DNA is TGTGCCAGCAGCGATGGCCCTGCCACCGGGGAGCTGTTTTTT.

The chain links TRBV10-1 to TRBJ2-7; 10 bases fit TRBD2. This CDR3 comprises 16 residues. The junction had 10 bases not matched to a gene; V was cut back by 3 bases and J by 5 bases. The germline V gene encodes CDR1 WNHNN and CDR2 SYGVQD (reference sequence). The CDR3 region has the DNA TGCGCCAGCAGTGATCCGAGCCTAGCGGGAGTCAACGAGCAGTACTTC. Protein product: CASSDPSLAGVNEQYF.

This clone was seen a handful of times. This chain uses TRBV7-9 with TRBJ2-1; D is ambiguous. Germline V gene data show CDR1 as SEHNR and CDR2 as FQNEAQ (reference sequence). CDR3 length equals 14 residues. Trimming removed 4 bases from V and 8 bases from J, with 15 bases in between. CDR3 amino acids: CASSSGASVYEQFF. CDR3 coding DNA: TGTGCCAGCAGCTCGGGTGCCAGTGTTTATGAGCAGTTCTTC.

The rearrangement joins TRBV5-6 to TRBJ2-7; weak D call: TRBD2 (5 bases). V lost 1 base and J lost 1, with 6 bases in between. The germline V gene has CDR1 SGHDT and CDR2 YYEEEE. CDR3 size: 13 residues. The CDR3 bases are TGTGCCAGCAGCTTGCGGGGTTCCTACGAGCAGTACTTC. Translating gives CASSLRGSYEQYF.

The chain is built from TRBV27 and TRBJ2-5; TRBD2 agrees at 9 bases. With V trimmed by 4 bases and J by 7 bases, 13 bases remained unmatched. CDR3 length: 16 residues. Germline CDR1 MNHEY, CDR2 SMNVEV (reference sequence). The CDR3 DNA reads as TGTGCCAGCAGTTCCGGGAGCGGGGGGCAAACTAGGACCCAGTACTTC. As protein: CASSSGSGGQTRTQYF.

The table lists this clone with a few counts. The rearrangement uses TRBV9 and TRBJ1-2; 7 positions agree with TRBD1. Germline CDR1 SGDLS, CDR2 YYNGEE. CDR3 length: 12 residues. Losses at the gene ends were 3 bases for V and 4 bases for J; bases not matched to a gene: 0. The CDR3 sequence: CASSDRGYGYTF. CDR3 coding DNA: TGTGCCAGCAGCGACAGGGGCTATGGCTACACCTTC.

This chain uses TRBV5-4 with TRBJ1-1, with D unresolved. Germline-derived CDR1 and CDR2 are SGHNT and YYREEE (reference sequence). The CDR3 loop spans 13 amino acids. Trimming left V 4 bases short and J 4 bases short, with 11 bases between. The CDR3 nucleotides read TGTGCCAGCAGCCCAACGGGGATCACTGAAGCTTTCTTT. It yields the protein CASSPTGITEAFF.

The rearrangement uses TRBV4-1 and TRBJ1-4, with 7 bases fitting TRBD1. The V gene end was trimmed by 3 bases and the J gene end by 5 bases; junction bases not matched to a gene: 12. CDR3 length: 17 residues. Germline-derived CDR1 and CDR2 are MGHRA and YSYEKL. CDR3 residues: CASSQESFRDRNEKLFF. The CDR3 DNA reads TGCGCCAGCAGCCAGGAATCATTCCGGGACAGAAATGAAAAACTGTTTTTT.

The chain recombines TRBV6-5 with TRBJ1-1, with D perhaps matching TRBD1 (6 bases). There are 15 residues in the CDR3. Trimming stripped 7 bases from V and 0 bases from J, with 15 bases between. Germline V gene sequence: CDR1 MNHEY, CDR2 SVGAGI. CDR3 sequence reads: CASNHRAGMNTEAFF. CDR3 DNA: TGTGCCAGCAACCACAGGGCTGGGATGAACACTGAAGCTTTCTTT.

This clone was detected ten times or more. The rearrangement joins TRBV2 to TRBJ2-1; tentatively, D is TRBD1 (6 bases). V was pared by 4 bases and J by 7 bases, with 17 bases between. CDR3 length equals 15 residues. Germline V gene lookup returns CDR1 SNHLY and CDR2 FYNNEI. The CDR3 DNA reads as TGTGCCAGCAGTGTCGGACAGCCTGGCAGGAATGAGCAGTTCTTC. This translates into CASSVGQPGRNEQFF.

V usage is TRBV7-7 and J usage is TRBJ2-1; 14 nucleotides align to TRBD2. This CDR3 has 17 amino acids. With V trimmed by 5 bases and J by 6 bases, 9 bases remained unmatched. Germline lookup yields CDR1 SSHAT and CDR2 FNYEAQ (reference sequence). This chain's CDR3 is CASSPRLAGGPLNEQFF. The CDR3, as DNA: TGTGCCAGCAGCCCCAGACTAGCGGGGGGGCCTCTCAATGAGCAGTTCTTC.

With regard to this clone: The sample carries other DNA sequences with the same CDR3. CDR3 coding DNA: TGCGCCAGCAGCTTCGGACAGGGGAACACTGAAGCTTTCTTT. This gives the protein CASSFGQGNTEAFF. The rearrangement uses TRBV5-1 and TRBJ1-1; 8 nucleotides agree with TRBD1. Losses at the gene ends were 2 bases for V and 1 base for J; bases not matched to a gene: 1. Germline values: CDR1 SGHRS, CDR2 YFSETQ. The CDR3 has 14 amino acids.

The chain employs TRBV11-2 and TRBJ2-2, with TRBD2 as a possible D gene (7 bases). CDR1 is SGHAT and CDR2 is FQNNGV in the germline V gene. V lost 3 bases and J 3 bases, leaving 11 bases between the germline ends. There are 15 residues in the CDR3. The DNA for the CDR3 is TGTGCCAGCAGCTTCGGGGGGCGGCACACCGGGGAGCTGTTTTTT. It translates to CASSFGGRHTGELFF.

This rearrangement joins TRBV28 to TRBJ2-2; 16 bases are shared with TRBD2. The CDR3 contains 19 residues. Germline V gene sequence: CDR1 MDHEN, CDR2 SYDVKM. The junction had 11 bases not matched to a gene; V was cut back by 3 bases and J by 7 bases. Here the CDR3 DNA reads TGTGCCAGCAGTTTCTTAACCGGGACTAGCGGGGGGGCTGGCGGGGAGCTGTTTTTT. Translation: CASSFLTGTSGGAGGELFF.

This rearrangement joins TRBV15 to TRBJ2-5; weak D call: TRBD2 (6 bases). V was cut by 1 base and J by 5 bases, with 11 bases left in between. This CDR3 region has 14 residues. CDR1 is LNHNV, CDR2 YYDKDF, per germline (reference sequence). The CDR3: CATSRVGGGETQYF. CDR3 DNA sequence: TGTGCCACCAGCAGAGTGGGCGGAGGGGAGACCCAGTACTTC.

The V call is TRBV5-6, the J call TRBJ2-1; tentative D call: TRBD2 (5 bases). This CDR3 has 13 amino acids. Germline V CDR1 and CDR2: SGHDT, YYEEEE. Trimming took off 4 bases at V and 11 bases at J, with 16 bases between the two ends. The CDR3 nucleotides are TGTGCCAGCAGCCCCCTCTCCGGGGTTAAGCAGTTCTTC. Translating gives CASSPLSGVKQFF.

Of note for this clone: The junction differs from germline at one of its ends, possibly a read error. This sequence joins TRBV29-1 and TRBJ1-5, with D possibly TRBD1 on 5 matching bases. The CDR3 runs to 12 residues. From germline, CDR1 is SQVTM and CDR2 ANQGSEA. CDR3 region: CSVAKPQGGIIF. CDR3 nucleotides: TGCAGCGTTGCCAAACCTCAGGGAGGAATCATCTTT.